This T cell receptor (beta chain) was documented in a study of cytomegalovirus exposure and HLA in healthy donors. For this clone: Its antigen is unknown.

The CDR3 is 13 amino acids. V dropped 8 bases and J dropped 5; count of bases not matched to a gene: 4. Germline assignment: CDR1 SQVTM and CDR2 ANQGSEA. Regarding the study as a whole: Most TCR sequences were rare, but some public TCRs occurred in many donors. Reports credit the classifier with highly specific, highly sensitive diagnosis of cytomegalovirus status.

TCRdb keeps only in-frame clones here, not all; method: immunoSEQ multiplex PCR. This table has under 300,000 clones, approximately 84% appearing once. The V call is TRBV29-1, the J call TRBJ2-1; 12 bases agree with TRBD2. The clonotype was recovered from a woman in her 30s in good health and CMV-seropositive. The sequencing input was PBMCs. This chain's CDR3 is CSSRTSGDNEQFF. CDR3 coding DNA: TGCAGCTCCCGGACTAGCGGGGACAATGAGCAGTTCTTC.